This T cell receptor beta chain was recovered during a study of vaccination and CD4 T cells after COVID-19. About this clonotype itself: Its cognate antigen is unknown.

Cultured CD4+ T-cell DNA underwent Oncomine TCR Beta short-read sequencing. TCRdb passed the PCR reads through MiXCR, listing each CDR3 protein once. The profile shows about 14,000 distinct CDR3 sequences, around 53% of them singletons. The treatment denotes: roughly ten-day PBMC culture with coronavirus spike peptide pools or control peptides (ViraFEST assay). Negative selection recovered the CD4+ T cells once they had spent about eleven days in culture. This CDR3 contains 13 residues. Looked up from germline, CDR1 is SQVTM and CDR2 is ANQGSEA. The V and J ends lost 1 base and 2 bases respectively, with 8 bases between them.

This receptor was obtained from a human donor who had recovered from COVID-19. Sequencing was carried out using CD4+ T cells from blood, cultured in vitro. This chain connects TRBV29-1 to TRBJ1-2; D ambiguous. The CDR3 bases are TGCAGCGTTGAAGCGGGAGAGAACTATGGCTACACCTTC. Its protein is CSVEAGENYGYTF.